Shown below are 21 T cell receptor beta chains from a single sample sequenced in a study of cytomegalovirus exposure and HLA in healthy donors. The PCR made use of 60 Vbeta and 13 Jbeta primers. TCRdb's table, derived via immunoSEQ multiplex PCR, lists solely in-frame clones and lacks some. This table has around 170,000 clones, over 75% appearing once. The material sequenced was PBMCs. These receptors were taken from a man in his fifties in good health and CMV-seropositive.

This clone has just a few counts. V is TRBV5-1 and J is TRBJ2-3, with 7 bases that match TRBD2. The CDR3 contains 13 residues. Unmatched junction bases numbered 5, after V lost 7 bases and J lost 3 bases. Germline V gives CDR1 SGHRS, CDR2 YFSETQ. The CDR3 coding sequence is TGCGCCAGCCTCGGGGGGTCAACAGATACGCAGTATTTT. Translated: CASLGGSTDTQYF.

The chain employs TRBV28 and TRBJ1-2; D uncertain. V shed 2 bases and J shed 3 bases, with 13 bases lying between them. CDR1 is MDHEN and CDR2 is SYDVKM in the germline V gene. CDR3 size: 15 residues. The CDR3 DNA reads TGTGCCAGCAGTTTAACTTTGGGCTTAGACTATGGCTACACCTTC. Translation: CASSLTLGLDYGYTF.

This rearrangement joins TRBV4-1 to TRBJ2-3; the match to TRBD1 covers 7 bases. Germline CDR1 MGHRA, CDR2 YSYEKL. Trimming took 3 bases from V and 2 from J; bases not matched to a gene: 8. The CDR3 has 16 residues. CDR3 region: CASSQDRKGSTDTQYF. CDR3 nucleotides: TGCGCCAGCAGCCAGGACAGGAAAGGGTCCACAGATACGCAGTATTTT.

The chain combines TRBV5-1 with TRBJ2-5; D perhaps matches TRBD1 (6 bases). V dropped 1 base and J dropped 3 bases, with 10 bases sitting between them. This CDR3 contains 14 residues. CDR1 and CDR2 (germline): SGHRS, YFSETQ. CDR3 DNA sequence: TGCGCCAGCAGCTTGCTATCAGGGGAAGAGACCCAGTACTTC. Translating gives CASSLLSGEETQYF.

In regard to this clone: Germline is not matched at one junction end, which may reflect a read error. The genes are TRBV28 and TRBJ2-7; TRBD1 agrees at 8 bases. This CDR3 region has 11 residues. CDR1 is MDHEN and CDR2 is SYDVKM in the germline V gene. In DNA form, the CDR3 reads TGTGCCAGCAGTTTCCCAGGGGGCCTGAACTTC. Protein sequence: CASSFPGGLNF.

This clone was observed a handful of times. The chain combines TRBV5-1 with TRBJ1-1; 7 bases are shared with TRBD1. The CDR3 sequence is 15 residues long. Unmatched junction bases numbered 2, after V lost 0 bases and J lost 0 bases. Germline V gives CDR1 SGHRS, CDR2 YFSETQ. CDR3 nucleotide sequence: TGCGCCAGCAGCTTGGTGGGGACAGTGAACACTGAAGCTTTCTTT. The encoded protein is CASSLVGTVNTEAFF.

The V call is TRBV28, the J call TRBJ2-7; the D gene is possibly TRBD2 (5 bases). Trimming took off 8 bases at V and 0 bases at J, with 5 bases between the two ends. The germline gives CDR1 MDHEN, CDR2 SYDVKM. There are 11 residues in the CDR3. CDR3 coding DNA: TGTGCCAGCGGGAGCTCCTACGAGCAGTACTTC. It specifies CASGSSYEQYF.

This chain joins TRBV5-4 and TRBJ2-5, with unresolved D. This CDR3 contains 14 residues. Germline CDR1 reads SGHNT; CDR2 reads YYREEE (reference sequence). V was trimmed by 4 bases and J by 2 bases, leaving 12 bases between them. The CDR3 sequence is CASSPQSWQETQYF. The CDR3 nucleotides read TGTGCCAGCAGCCCCCAGTCTTGGCAAGAGACCCAGTACTTC.

There are a few counts of this clone. The chain employs TRBV2 and TRBJ2-7; D may be TRBD2 (7 bases). V was shortened by 6 bases and J by 7 bases, with 16 bases between the two germline ends. The CDR3 sequence is 13 residues long. Germline CDR1 and CDR2: SNHLY and FYNNEI. CDR3 in DNA: TGTGCCAGCAGCTTCGCGGGGGCAGGGGAGCAGTACTTC. Its translation is CASSFAGAGEQYF.

The chain employs TRBV7-6 and TRBJ2-3; D remains unclear. V was pared by 5 bases and J by 0 bases, with 12 bases between. Germline values: CDR1 SGHVS, CDR2 FNYEAQ. This CDR3 contains 15 residues. For the CDR3, the DNA is TGTGCCAGCAGCCCCCAGACAACTAGCACAGATACGCAGTATTTT. Amino acids: CASSPQTTSTDTQYF.

The chain links TRBV5-1 to TRBJ1-5; tentative D call: TRBD1 (6 bases). Trimming left V 0 bases short and J 3 bases short, with 10 bases between. CDR3 length: 15 amino acids. Germline V gene sequence: CDR1 SGHRS, CDR2 YFSETQ. The CDR3 loop is CASSLDGQLNQPQHF. CDR3 in DNA: TGCGCCAGCAGCTTGGACGGACAGCTCAATCAGCCCCAGCATTTT.

The chain recombines TRBV6-6 with TRBJ2-1, with D uncertain. CDR3 size: 11 residues. Germline V lookup: CDR1 MNHNY, CDR2 SVGAGI (reference sequence). V gave up 7 bases and J gave up 8 bases, with 9 bases separating them. CDR3 nucleotides: TGTGCCAGCACCTCCCAGGATGAGCAGTTCTTC. It encodes CASTSQDEQFF.

This clone appeared once. The rearrangement joins TRBV29-1 to TRBJ1-1; a possible D gene is TRBD1 (5 bases). There are 16 residues in the CDR3. CDR1 and CDR2 from the germline V gene are SQVTM and ANQGSEA. The germline V and J ends were trimmed by 0 bases and 4 bases, with 18 bases remaining between them. CDR3 coding DNA: TGCAGCGTTGAAGATCCCCAGGGAGCGGGGAGCACTGAAGCTTTCTTT. This codes for CSVEDPQGAGSTEAFF.

This clone was seen a few times. The rearrangement joins TRBV7-9 to TRBJ2-3, with 11 positions matching TRBD2. The CDR3 is 17 residues long. With 5 bases clipped from V and 5 bases from J, the junction kept 12 bases outside the gene matches. Germline V gene lookup returns CDR1 SEHNR and CDR2 FQNEAQ (reference sequence). CDR3 nucleotides: TGTGCCAGCAGCCCTAGGCGGGGACTAGCGGAAAAAGATACGCAGTATTTT. Encoded protein: CASSPRRGLAEKDTQYF.

The V and J genes are TRBV5-4 and TRBJ2-7; D may be TRBD1 (5 bases). The germline CDR1 and CDR2 sequences are SGHNT and YYREEE (reference sequence). CDR3 length equals 13 residues. Trimming cost V 6 bases and J 3 bases, with 13 bases left between them. DNA for the CDR3: TGTGCCAGCACCACTGACAGACACTACGAGCAGTACTTC. It is translated as CASTTDRHYEQYF.

This sequence joins TRBV9 and TRBJ1-1; D unclear. Trimming left V 0 bases short and J 2 bases short, with 8 bases between. The CDR3 sequence is 14 residues long. CDR1 and CDR2 (germline): SGDLS, YYNGEE. In nucleotides, the CDR3 is TGTGCCAGCAGCGTAGGAGAGGGAAACACTGAAGCTTTCTTT. Translating gives CASSVGEGNTEAFF.

The chain uses TRBV10-1 and TRBJ2-7, with 12 positions matching TRBD2. Germline CDR1 WNHNN, CDR2 SYGVQD (reference sequence). The V gene end was trimmed by 6 bases and the J gene end by 5 bases; junction bases not matched to a gene: 8. This CDR3 region has 15 residues. CDR3 bases: TGCGCCAGCAGCACGACTAGCGGGAGTTTCCACGAGCAGTACTTC. Translation gives CASSTTSGSFHEQYF.

The rearrangement links TRBV28 to TRBJ1-1; 7 positions match TRBD1. Germline-derived CDR1 and CDR2 are MDHEN and SYDVKM. Germline trimming cut 8 bases from V and 0 bases from J; bases unmatched to any gene: 6. The CDR3 has 14 amino acids. In DNA, the CDR3 is TGTGCCAGCGGGGACAGTCCTATGAACACTGAAGCTTTCTTT. Residues: CASGDSPMNTEAFF.

The chain combines TRBV19 with TRBJ1-1; 7 nucleotides align to TRBD1. In germline, CDR1 is LNHDA, CDR2 SQIVND (reference sequence). This CDR3 comprises 16 residues. J gave up 5 bases and V 5 bases, and 14 bases lay outside the gene matches. CDR3 sequence reads: CASSPIQAAQGTEAFF. The CDR3 coding sequence is TGTGCCAGTAGTCCCATTCAAGCCGCACAGGGGACTGAAGCTTTCTTT.

The chain employs TRBV5-1 and TRBJ2-7, with a weak D call TRBD1 (5 bases). Germline CDR1 reads SGHRS; CDR2 reads YFSETQ. The CDR3 contains 14 residues. V lost 0 bases to trimming and J lost 2 bases, with 9 bases between them. The chain's CDR3 is CASSLEGSTYEQYF. In DNA, the CDR3 is TGCGCCAGCAGCTTGGAGGGGTCTACCTACGAGCAGTACTTC.

This clone appeared once. This chain connects TRBV29-1 to TRBJ2-3; 10 nucleotides match TRBD1. Unmatched junction bases numbered 4, after V lost 4 bases and J lost 0 bases. This CDR3 has 15 amino acids. CDR1 is SQVTM, CDR2 ANQGSEA, per germline. The CDR3 nucleotides are TGCAGCGTTGGGACAGGGGGTCCCAGCACAGATACGCAGTATTTT. Protein sequence: CSVGTGGPSTDTQYF.